What follows is one TCR beta chain and its context. Amplified material comprised TCR beta CDR3 regions derived from RNA transcripts. RT-PCR with HTBI primers came first, then second-round multiplex PCR. From the multiplex PCR reads, TCRdb called clonotypes with MiXCR, one entry per CDR3 protein. Among some 1.1 million distinct CDR3 sequences listed, roughly 35% were seen once. Germline V gene lookup returns CDR1 SGHAT and CDR2 FQDESV (reference sequence). The CDR3 spans 14 residues. The V and J ends lost 5 bases and 5 bases, in that order; junction bases with no gene match: 7. The entry originates in a study of Graves' ophthalmopathy and Graves' hyperthyroidism.

This TCR came from an adult man with Graves' hyperthyroidism. The J gene is TRBJ2-7, the V gene TRBV11-1; 9 bases are a match to TRBD1. Sequenced material: peripheral blood or thyroid tissue (not recorded which). CDR3 DNA: TGTGCCAGCAGCCACACAGGGGGCCCCGACGAGCAGTACTTC. Its translation is CASSHTGGPDEQYF.